This entry lists 18 T cell receptor beta chains sequenced from one sample in a study of T-cell reconstitution after alpha-beta-depleted transplantation in children. Researchers prepared the TCRbeta library using unique molecular identifiers, the study reports. Via MiXCR, TCRdb re-called the PCR reads, giving one row per CDR3 protein. The data show around 680,000 distinct CDR3 sequences, with approximately 17% seen just once and 1.1% held by the top ten. The material was PBMCs from the stem cell graft donor, obtained from the stem cell graft. These receptors came from a human donor who donated a stem cell graft to a child with acute myeloid leukemia.

The chain uses TRBV2 and TRBJ1-1; TRBD1 agrees at 7 bases. Germline CDR1 and CDR2: SNHLY and FYNNEI. The CDR3 spans 16 residues. V shed 1 base, J shed 12 bases, and the junction held 17 bases outside the gene matches. The CDR3 bases are TGTGCCAGCAGTGAAGGAATGGGCAGGGGGGAGAGGTCTACTTTCTTT. It is translated as CASSEGMGRGERSTFF.

This clonotype was found many times. This chain connects TRBV7-9 to TRBJ2-5, with D unclear. The CDR3 runs to 14 residues. Per germline, CDR1 SEHNR and CDR2 FQNEAQ (reference sequence). V gave up 1 base and J gave up 1 base, with 7 bases separating them. The CDR3 DNA reads as TGTGCCAGCAGCTTAGGGGCCAGCCAAGAGACCCAGTACTTC. It specifies CASSLGASQETQYF.

This clonotype has only a few counts. The rearrangement joins TRBV7-6 to TRBJ2-1; D is unclear. CDR1 and CDR2 (germline): SGHVS, FNYEAQ. The V gene lost 5 bases and the J gene lost 5 bases, with 10 bases spanning the gap. This CDR3 is 13 amino acids long. CDR3 coding DNA: TGTGCCAGCAGCCTTCGCCCCAACAATGAGCAGTTCTTC. Amino acid sequence: CASSLRPNNEQFF.

The chain has TRBV12-3 or TRBV12-4 and TRBJ1-6; 9 bases agree with TRBD1. The length of the CDR3 is 14 residues. The V gene end was trimmed by 5 bases and the J gene end by 9 bases; junction bases not matched to a gene: 5. Here the CDR3 reads CASSAGTGISPLHF. CDR3 nucleotide sequence: TGTGCCAGCAGTGCCGGGACAGGGATTTCACCCCTCCACTTT.

The V and J genes are TRBV5-1 and TRBJ2-1; 9 nucleotides line up with TRBD2. CDR3 length equals 15 residues. The J segment lost 4 bases and the V segment lost 4 bases, leaving 6 bases of the junction unmatched. CDR1 SGHRS and CDR2 YFSETQ come from the germline V gene. CDR3 protein: CASSPPSGVYNEQFF. CDR3 coding DNA: TGCGCCAGCAGCCCCCCTAGCGGGGTGTACAATGAGCAGTTCTTC. The full variable domain, completed using reference TRBV5-1 and TRBJ2-1, is KAGVTQTPRYLIKTRGQQVTLSCSPISGHRSVSWYQQTPGQGLQFLFEYFSETQRNKGNFPGRFSGRQFSNSRSEMNVSTLELGDSALYLCASSPPSGVYNEQFFGPGTRLTVL.

The V call is TRBV7-6, the J call TRBJ2-1; D is possibly TRBD1 (6 bases). CDR1 and CDR2 (germline): SGHVS, FNYEAQ. Trimming took off 3 bases at V and 6 bases at J, with 12 bases between the two ends. The CDR3 runs 14 residues. CDR3 nucleotide sequence: TGTGCCAGCAGCTTTATGGGGGCTTCCAATGAGCAGTTCTTC. As protein: CASSFMGASNEQFF.

As for this clonotype: Likely a read error: the CDR3 ends without its conserved phenylalanine or tryptophan. The CDR3 DNA sequence: TGTGCCAGCAGCGCCCCCCCGACAGGGGAAGCTTTCTTA. Encoded protein: CASSAPPTGEAFL. The chain has TRBV9 and TRBJ1-1, with 7 bases lining up with TRBD1. Germline assignment: CDR1 SGDLS and CDR2 YYNGEE. CDR3 length equals 13 residues. V was clipped by 3 bases and J by 8 bases; unmatched bases: 7.

This clonotype was recorded many times. This chain connects TRBV20-1 to TRBJ2-6; D uncertain. V lost 0 bases and J lost 1, with 7 bases in between. CDR1 is DFQATT and CDR2 is SNEGSKA in the germline V gene (reference sequence). The CDR3 has 15 amino acids. This CDR3 reads CSARDDKSGANVLTF. As DNA, the CDR3 is TGCAGTGCTAGAGACGACAAATCTGGGGCCAACGTCCTGACTTTC.

There are many counts of this clonotype. The V gene is TRBV7-2, the J gene TRBJ2-5, with no clear D. V lost 5 bases to trimming and J lost 2 bases, with 9 bases between them. The CDR3 loop spans 13 amino acids. Germline V gives CDR1 SGHTA, CDR2 FQGNSA. CDR3 in amino acids: CASSLSRQETQYF. CDR3 DNA sequence: TGTGCCAGCAGCCTCTCCCGGCAAGAGACCCAGTACTTC.

V is TRBV6-1 and J is TRBJ2-5; 12 bases are a match to TRBD2. Losses at the gene ends were 7 bases for V and 1 base for J; bases not matched to a gene: 4. The CDR3 contains 15 residues. The germline V gene encodes CDR1 MNHNS and CDR2 SASEGT. The CDR3 DNA reads as TGTGCCAGCAAACTAGCGGGGGGACCCCAAGAGACCCAGTACTTC. This sequence encodes CASKLAGGPQETQYF.

This clonotype has at least ten counts. The chain links TRBV6-1 to TRBJ1-1, with 8 positions matching TRBD1. The CDR3 is made up of 14 amino acids. J was trimmed by 7 bases and V by 5 bases; bases with no gene match: 9. Germline assignment: CDR1 MNHNS and CDR2 SASEGT. The CDR3 is CASSLSDRGGEAFF. The CDR3 DNA reads as TGTGCCAGCAGTCTTTCTGACAGGGGAGGTGAAGCTTTCTTT.

This rearrangement joins TRBV7-8 to TRBJ2-7; 7 nucleotides agree with TRBD1. The junction had 8 bases not matched to a gene; V was cut back by 3 bases and J by 0 bases. CDR3 length: 16 residues. Germline V gene lookup returns CDR1 SGHVS and CDR2 FQNEAQ. The DNA for the CDR3 is TGTGCCAGCAGCTTGAACTCCGGACAGGACTCCTACGAGCAGTACTTC. Amino acids: CASSLNSGQDSYEQYF.

CDR3 sequence: CASSQDTGEYNEQFF. The DNA for the CDR3 is TGTGCCAGCAGCCAAGATACGGGGGAATACAATGAGCAGTTCTTC. V usage is TRBV3-1 and J usage is TRBJ2-1; a weak D match, TRBD2 (6 bases). CDR3 length equals 15 residues. CDR1 is LGHDT and CDR2 is YNNKEL in the germline V gene (reference sequence). V was pared by 0 bases and J by 4 bases, with 10 bases between.

This clonotype was counted a few times. The chain links TRBV18 to TRBJ1-1; 11 nucleotides align to TRBD1. V lost 6 bases, J lost 5 bases, and 11 bases stayed unmatched. Germline-derived CDR1 and CDR2 are KGHSH and LQKENI. The CDR3 loop spans 16 amino acids. The CDR3 bases are TGTGCCAGCTCCCGTGCGGACAGGGGGCCTCGGACTGAAGCTTTCTTT. Translating gives CASSRADRGPRTEAFF.

This clonotype was seen a handful of times. The V and J genes are TRBV20-1 and TRBJ2-3; D possibly corresponds to TRBD1 (6 bases). This CDR3 contains 14 residues. The V end was cut by 3 bases, the J end by 0 bases, with 10 bases between. Germline CDR1 DFQATT, CDR2 SNEGSKA (reference sequence). In nucleotides, the CDR3 is TGCAGTGCTAGGCTTACAGGGAGCACAGATACGCAGTATTTT. Protein: CSARLTGSTDTQYF.

The CDR3 loop is CASSEIVDEQFF. CDR3 nucleotide sequence: TGCGCCAGCAGTGAGATTGTGGATGAGCAGTTCTTC. The chain carries TRBV4-1 and TRBJ2-1; D is unresolved. Per the germline V gene, CDR1 is MGHRA and CDR2 is YSYEKL. CDR3 size: 12 residues. V was trimmed by 6 bases and J by 8 bases, leaving 11 bases between them.

The sample holds a few counts of this clonotype. V gene TRBV6-1 combines with J gene TRBJ2-3, with 12 bases fitting TRBD2. Germline V gene sequence: CDR1 MNHNS, CDR2 SASEGT. This CDR3 has 15 amino acids. The V and J ends lost 4 bases and 6 bases, in that order; junction bases with no gene match: 5. The DNA for the CDR3 is TGTGCCAGCAGTGGTCTAGCGGGGGGGTCCGATACGCAGTATTTT. It yields the protein CASSGLAGGSDTQYF.

With respect to this clonotype: A much larger clone differs from this one at a single base, so this may be a read error. This chain links TRBV5-6 with TRBJ1-4; TRBD1 matches at 10 bases. The CDR3 consists of 14 residues. V shed 2 bases and J 7 bases; nucleotides not matched to a gene: 2. The germline gives CDR1 SGHDT, CDR2 YYEEEE. DNA of the CDR3: TGTGCCAGCAGCTTCGACAGGGGGCTTGAAAAACTGTTTTTT. Translated: CASSFDRGLEKLFF.